This TCR beta chain is drawn from a study of response to subunit inactivated influenza vaccine. Study-wide results and limits: Authors suggested each seasonal flu vaccination may recruit only limited numbers of new T cells.

J was trimmed by 1 base and V by 5 bases; bases with no gene match: 3. CDR1 and CDR2 (germline): SQVTM, ANQGSEA. The CDR3 has 14 residues. TCRdb ran MiXCR on the RT-PCR reads and lists one entry per CDR3 protein. The sample holds more than 600,000 distinct CDR3 sequences, about 18% seen once. This clonotype was detected ten times or more. The antigen is unknown. The TCR sequence derives from a man in his fifties or sixties who received an inactivated influenza vaccine. This chain joins TRBV29-1 and TRBJ2-2, with TRBD1 identical over 8 bases. This specimen was PBMCs from blood, taken more than 4 days after vaccination. The CDR3 bases are TGCAGCGTTCCCGGGACAGGGAACACCGGGGAGCTGTTTTTT. As protein: CSVPGTGNTGELFF.